The rows below give T cell receptor beta chains drawn from one sample of a study of T cell changes during pregnancy in multiple sclerosis. Libraries were prepared by immunoSEQ multiplex PCR; TCRdb keeps only in-frame clonotypes and omits some of them. The profile covers roughly 110,000 clones, with under 95% appearing a single time and around 1.5% taken by the ten largest. Sequenced here: peripheral blood, sampled after pregnancy. The receptors come from a female donor with multiple sclerosis, enrolled in a pregnancy study. CDR3s include the opening cysteine and the closing phenylalanine or tryptophan. A D gene is named only where the DNA matches it firmly. Clone size appears in some rows only: once, few, many, or a class for an expanded clone.

j_call	d_call	clone_size	v_call	cdr3_aa	cdr3_nt
TRBJ1-1	NA	NA	TRBV28	CASSSIRTATMNTEAFF	TGTGCCAGCAGTTCCATCCGGACAGCCACCATGAACACTGAAGCTTTCTTT
TRBJ1-2	TRBD1	NA	TRBV6-6	CASRDNRGDGYTF	TGTGCCAGCAGGGACAACAGGGGAGACGGCTACACCTTC
TRBJ1-2	NA	NA	TRBV28	CASSSDRSYGYTF	TGTGCCAGCAGTTCCGACAGAAGCTATGGCTACACCTTC
TRBJ2-3	NA	NA	TRBV5-1	CASSLGRGSTDTQYF	TGCGCCAGCAGCTTGGGTCGGGGTAGCACAGATACGCAGTATTTT
TRBJ2-3	TRBD1	NA	TRBV11-3	CASSFGQGTTDTQYF	TGTGCCAGCAGCTTCGGACAGGGCACCACAGATACGCAGTATTTT
TRBJ1-5	NA	few	TRBV6-5	CASSSGKSNQPQHF	TGTGCCAGCAGTTCCGGGAAGAGCAATCAGCCCCAGCATTTT
TRBJ1-2	NA	NA	TRBV28	CASSLWAGAGGYTF	TGTGCCAGCAGTTTATGGGCGGGGGCGGGCGGCTACACCTTC
TRBJ2-7	NA	NA	TRBV30	CAWSREYEQYF	TGTGCCTGGAGTCGGGAGTACGAGCAGTACTTC
TRBJ2-2	TRBD2	NA	TRBV5-1	CASSRLAGDGELFF	TGCGCCAGCTCCCGACTAGCGGGGGACGGGGAGCTGTTTTTT
TRBJ2-1	TRBD1	NA	TRBV4-1	CASSQEQGAWDNEQFF	TGCGCCAGCAGCCAAGAACAGGGGGCGTGGGACAATGAGCAGTTCTTC
TRBJ2-3	NA	NA	TRBV7-6	CASSLTAGTDTQYF	TGTGCCAGCAGCTTAACGGCAGGGACAGATACGCAGTATTTT
TRBJ2-5	NA	NA	TRBV19	CASSISGGYGETQYF	TGTGCCAGTAGTATCTCAGGAGGCTACGGAGAGACCCAGTACTTC
TRBJ1-3	NA	NA	TRBV9	CASSVGPGSHSGNTIYF	TGTGCCAGCAGCGTGGGACCCGGGAGTCACTCTGGAAACACCATATATTTT
TRBJ1-1	NA	NA	TRBV9	CASGVGGGGRWTEAFF	TGTGCCAGCGGCGTAGGAGGGGGGGGGCGTTGGACTGAAGCTTTCTTT
TRBJ1-2	NA	NA	TRBV9	CASSVPQTDHYGYTF	TGTGCCAGCAGCGTACCGCAGACAGATCACTATGGCTACACCTTC
TRBJ1-1	TRBD1	NA	TRBV29-1	CSAGQGRTEAFF	TGCAGCGCGGGACAGGGGAGAACTGAAGCTTTCTTT
TRBJ1-5	NA	NA	TRBV28	CASSLGGGGNQPQHF	TGTGCCAGCAGTTTAGGGGGCGGCGGCAATCAGCCCCAGCATTTT
TRBJ2-3	TRBD2	NA	TRBV5-1	CASSTLAGVSTDTQYF	TGCGCCAGCAGCACACTAGCGGGAGTGTCCACAGATACGCAGTATTTT
TRBJ2-7	NA	NA	TRBV11-3	CASSLSGIYEQYF	TGTGCCAGCAGCCTCAGCGGAATATACGAGCAGTACTTC
TRBJ1-1	TRBD1	NA	TRBV5-4	CASSSRQGENTEAFF	TGTGCCAGCAGCTCCAGACAGGGTGAGAACACTGAAGCTTTCTTT
TRBJ2-3	TRBD2	NA	TRBV4-1	CASSPGLANTDTQYF	TGCGCCAGCAGCCCAGGACTAGCGAACACAGATACGCAGTATTTT
TRBJ1-2	NA	NA	TRBV29-1	CSVARGGDYGYTF	TGCAGCGTTGCCCGGGGCGGGGACTATGGCTACACCTTC
TRBJ2-7	NA	NA	TRBV25-1	CASSIPYPGTKWSEQYF	TGTGCCAGCAGTATTCCCTACCCCGGGACAAAGTGGTCCGAGCAGTACTTC
TRBJ1-2	TRBD1	NA	TRBV6-5	CASRPDRGRYGYTF	TGTGCCAGCAGACCCGACAGGGGGCGTTATGGCTACACCTTC
TRBJ1-3	NA	NA	TRBV11-2	CASSYTQGAGNTIYF	TGTGCCAGCAGTTACACACAGGGTGCTGGAAACACCATATATTTT
TRBJ1-1	NA	few	TRBV10-3	CAISEGRMNTEAFF	TGTGCCATCAGTGAGGGCAGAATGAACACTGAAGCTTTCTTT
TRBJ2-7	NA	NA	TRBV9	CASSVARGDEQYF	TGTGCCAGCAGCGTAGCTCGAGGTGACGAGCAGTACTTC
TRBJ2-7	NA	medium-sized	TRBV7-9	CASSPDSSYEQYF	TGTGCCAGCAGCCCGGACAGTTCCTACGAGCAGTACTTC
TRBJ1-2	NA	NA	TRBV28	CASSFAGPGYTF	TGTGCCAGCAGTTTTGCAGGCCCAGGCTACACCTTC
TRBJ2-1	NA	NA	TRBV5-1	CASSLGVSSYNEQFF	TGCGCCAGCAGCTTAGGGGTAAGCTCCTACAATGAGCAGTTCTTC
TRBJ2-4	TRBD2	NA	TRBV14	CASSQDRLAGGWLLSGNIQYF	TGTGCCAGCAGCCAAGATAGGCTAGCGGGGGGGTGGCTCCTCTCGGGAAACATTCAGTACTTC
TRBJ2-7	TRBD1	few	TRBV23-1	CASSLCLRDRGSYEQYF	TGCGCCAGCAGCCTATGCCTCCGGGACAGGGGATCCTACGAGCAGTACTTC
TRBJ2-1	TRBD2	NA	TRBV5-1	CASSFASGRAGGGYNEQFF	TGCGCCAGCAGCTTCGCTAGCGGGAGGGCGGGTGGAGGGTACAATGAGCAGTTCTTC
TRBJ2-2	NA	once	TRBV6-5	CASMGRERYTGELFF	TGTGCCAGCATGGGTCGGGAGAGGTACACCGGGGAGCTGTTTTTT
TRBJ1-4	NA	NA	TRBV7-9	CASSPLGEEGEKLFF	TGTGCCAGCAGCCCCCTGGGGGAGGAGGGCGAAAAACTGTTTTTT
TRBJ2-2	NA	NA	TRBV10-2	CASSHEGDLRGTGELFF	TGCGCCAGCAGCCACGAGGGGGACCTCAGGGGCACCGGGGAGCTGTTTTTT
TRBJ2-7	TRBD2	NA	TRBV19	CASSIGGGGYEQYF	TGTGCCAGTAGTATTGGGGGGGGAGGATACGAGCAGTACTTC
TRBJ2-1	NA	NA	TRBV6-5	CASSYLNEQFF	TGTGCCAGCAGTTACCTGAATGAGCAGTTCTTC
TRBJ2-7	NA	NA	TRBV2	CASRTGTSGAQEQYF	TGTGCCAGCAGAACCGGGACATCAGGGGCTCAGGAGCAGTACTTC
TRBJ1-3	NA	NA	TRBV7-9	CASSSLRDTIYF	TGTGCCAGCAGCTCCCTCCGTGACACCATATATTTT
TRBJ2-3	NA	NA	TRBV2	CAKGGVLGDTQYF	TGTGCCAAAGGAGGGGTCTTGGGAGATACGCAGTATTTT
TRBJ1-4	TRBD1	few	TRBV2	CATGVETGDIYEKLFF	TGTGCCACGGGAGTAGAGACAGGGGATATTTATGAAAAACTGTTTTTT
TRBJ2-7	TRBD2	once	TRBV28	CASRLAGPFYEQYF	TGTGCCAGCAGACTAGCGGGACCCTTCTACGAGCAGTACTTC
TRBJ2-1	NA	NA	TRBV2	CASSDVSEQFF	TGTGCCAGCAGTGATGTGAGTGAGCAGTTCTTC
TRBJ1-1	NA	NA	TRBV9	CASSVSSELTTEAFF	TGTGCCAGCAGCGTATCCAGTGAATTAACCACTGAAGCTTTCTTT
TRBJ1-3	TRBD1	NA	TRBV4-2	CASSQGQGARGNTIYF	TGTGCCAGCAGCCAGGGACAGGGGGCGCGGGGAAACACCATATATTTT
TRBJ2-7	TRBD1	NA	TRBV4-2	CASSQIFARTGGLALTYEQYF	TGTGCCAGCAGCCAAATTTTCGCCCGGACAGGGGGCTTAGCACTTACCTACGAGCAGTACTTC
TRBJ1-1	NA	NA	TRBV5-1	CASSTSGGLNTEAFF	TGCGCCAGCAGTACCTCGGGGGGGTTGAACACTGAAGCTTTCTTT
TRBJ2-1	NA	NA	TRBV7-6	CASSLAPAYNEQFF	TGTGCCAGCAGCCTAGCGCCAGCCTACAATGAGCAGTTCTTC
TRBJ2-7	NA	NA	TRBV9	CASSVATIGYEQYF	TGTGCCAGCAGCGTAGCTACCATTGGCTACGAGCAGTACTTC
TRBJ2-5	TRBD1	NA	TRBV2	CASKPIGQGVIQETQYF	TGTGCCAGCAAGCCAATAGGGCAGGGGGTTATCCAAGAGACCCAGTACTTC